This paragraph covers one TCR beta chain sequence. This CDR3 is built from 15 residues. Unmatched junction bases numbered 8, after V lost 0 bases and J lost 6 bases. CDR1 is SGHDT and CDR2 is YYEEEE in the germline V gene. These data originate in a study of blood T cell repertoires in COVID-19. Clones were sequenced by immunoSEQ multiplex PCR, and TCRdb holds only the in-frame ones, with some missing. Of under 60,000 clones in the sample, 88% were seen once. Source material: peripheral blood. The TCR was taken from a human donor with active COVID-19. The donor label of this sample is uncertain. This rearrangement joins TRBV5-6 to TRBJ1-2; 7 bases align to TRBD1. CDR3 nucleotides: TGTGCCAGCAGCTTGGTAGGGGGCGGAATGAATGGCTACACCTTC. Its protein is CASSLVGGGMNGYTF. The full variable domain, with the rest looked up from reference TRBV5-6 and TRBJ1-2, is DAGVTQSPTHLIKTRGQQVTLRCSPKSGHDTVSWYQQALGQGPQFIFQYYEEEERQRGNFPDRFSGHQFPNYSSELNVNALLLGDSALYLCASSLVGGGMNGYTFGSGTRLTVV.